What follows describes a single TCR beta chain. One end of the junction does not line up with germline, which may come from a read error. This specimen comes from a study of CDR3 diversity in severe acne. TCRdb re-analysed the PCR reads in MiXCR, keeping a single row per CDR3 protein. The sample carries 85,000 to 120,000 distinct CDR3 sequences, roughly 51% recorded once. CDR1 is SGHRS and CDR2 is YFSETQ in the germline V gene. The CDR3 has 15 residues. This TCR was recovered from a male donor with acne. This chain connects TRBV5-1 to TRBJ1-2, with TRBD1 matching over 7 bases. Sequenced input: blood. The CDR3 DNA reads as TGTGCCAGCAGCGTATCGGGACAGTCCGGTGATGGCTACACCTTC. This translates into CASSVSGQSGDGYTF.